These 20 T cell receptor beta chains originate from one sample sequenced in a study of shared clonotypes between healthy human individuals. The data were produced by immunoSEQ multiplex PCR, yet TCRdb's version contains in-frame clones alone and is incomplete. The sample holds millions of clones, over 85% seen once. CD8 cells regarded as naive lacked CD45RO, were positively chosen for CCR7, and omitted terminally differentiated effector memory CD45RA+ cells. The sequenced sample consisted of naive CD8+ T cells sorted from blood. The receptors were sampled from a man aged 18 to 30 in good health.

This sequence joins TRBV9 and TRBJ1-3; TRBD1 matches 8 bases. The V gene end was trimmed by 5 bases and the J gene end by 0 bases; junction bases not matched to a gene: 4. Germline CDR1 and CDR2: SGDLS and YYNGEE. CDR3 length equals 15 residues. The CDR3, as DNA: TGTGCCAGCAGTGGGACAGGCCACTCTGGAAACACCATATATTTT. Translating gives CASSGTGHSGNTIYF.

V gene TRBV6-5 combines with J gene TRBJ2-1; 8 bases line up with TRBD2. From germline, CDR1 is MNHEY and CDR2 SVGAGI. The CDR3 is 14 residues long. Losses at the gene ends were 2 bases for V and 7 bases for J; bases not matched to a gene: 4. CDR3 protein: CASSYSGRRNEQFF. Here the CDR3 DNA reads TGTGCCAGCAGTTACAGCGGGAGAAGGAATGAGCAGTTCTTC.

The rearrangement joins TRBV7-9 to TRBJ2-7; perhaps TRBD1 as D (6 bases). CDR3 length: 14 residues. Germline lookup yields CDR1 SEHNR and CDR2 FQNEAQ (reference sequence). Between the trimmed V and J ends, which lost 5 bases and 2 bases, there was a span of 13 bases. In DNA form, the CDR3 reads TGTGCCAGCAGCCCCGTCCAGGGGCCCTACGAGCAGTACTTC. Amino acids: CASSPVQGPYEQYF.

This clone was counted between two and nine times. The chain employs TRBV2 and TRBJ1-5; D not resolved. Per the germline V gene, CDR1 is SNHLY and CDR2 is FYNNEI. Trimming removed 3 bases from V and 5 bases from J, with 5 bases in between. The CDR3 spans 12 residues. The CDR3, as DNA: TGTGCCAGCAGTGAGGTGGATCAGCCCCAGCATTTT. Encoded protein: CASSEVDQPQHF.

The rearrangement joins TRBV11-2 to TRBJ2-1; 9 nucleotides align to TRBD2. CDR1 and CDR2 (germline): SGHAT, FQNNGV. The V gene end was trimmed by 4 bases and the J gene end by 8 bases; junction bases not matched to a gene: 9. The CDR3 covers 15 residues. The CDR3 spells CASSSGSGGGDEQFF. Written as DNA, the CDR3 is TGTGCCAGCAGCTCGGGTAGCGGGGGAGGCGATGAGCAGTTCTTC.

This clone was seen only a few times. The V call is TRBV6-1, the J call TRBJ2-7; D gene uncertain. V was cut by 8 bases and J by 4 bases, with 6 bases left in between. This CDR3 region has 10 residues. Germline CDR1 and CDR2: MNHNS and SASEGT. CDR3 amino acids: CASQLYEQYF. The CDR3, as DNA: TGTGCCAGCCAGTTATACGAGCAGTACTTC.

The gene calls are TRBV18 and TRBJ2-2, with TRBD2 identical over 7 bases. The trim removed 3 bases at V and 1 base at J, leaving 2 bases unmatched. Germline values: CDR1 KGHSH, CDR2 LQKENI. The CDR3 length is 15 residues. CDR3 sequence: CASSPERENTGELFF. CDR3 sequence (DNA): TGTGCCAGCTCACCTGAGCGGGAGAACACCGGGGAGCTGTTTTTT.

The chain employs TRBV11-2 and TRBJ2-5; TRBD1 might be the D (6 bases). Germline V lookup: CDR1 SGHAT, CDR2 FQNNGV. The CDR3 length is 16 residues. V gave up 3 bases and J gave up 4 bases, with 18 bases separating them. The CDR3 spells CASSLDGQLNRETQYF. Here the CDR3 DNA reads TGTGCCAGCAGCTTGGACGGACAGCTTAACAGAGAGACCCAGTACTTC.

V gene TRBV28 combines with J gene TRBJ2-1; no reliable D call. Germline V gene sequence: CDR1 MDHEN, CDR2 SYDVKM. The CDR3 spans 12 residues. V shed 5 bases and J shed 6 bases, with 8 bases lying between them. DNA for the CDR3: TGTGCCAGCAGTCCTTCCCCCAATGAGCAGTTCTTC. Protein product: CASSPSPNEQFF.

The J gene is TRBJ2-1, the V gene TRBV5-4; D call uncertain. This CDR3 is 12 amino acids long. The V gene lost 4 bases and the J gene lost 9 bases, with 11 bases spanning the gap. Germline V CDR1 and CDR2: SGHNT, YYREEE (reference sequence). The DNA for the CDR3 is TGTGCCAGCAGCCTATCTTTAAGTGAGCAGTTCTTC. Residues: CASSLSLSEQFF.

Details on this clone: One junction end disagrees with the germline gene, perhaps due to a read error. The chain links TRBV6-1 to TRBJ2-1; 9 bases fit TRBD1. This CDR3 comprises 15 residues. Germline V CDR1 and CDR2: MNHNS, SASEGT. CDR3 protein: CASSEGQGIYNEQFF. Here the CDR3 DNA reads TGTGCCAGCAGCGAAGGACAGGGGATATACAATGAGCAGTTCTTC.

The chain links TRBV4-1 to TRBJ2-5; no definite D call. The V end lost 0 bases, the J end lost 8 bases, and 13 bases lay between the germline ends. The CDR3 runs 14 residues. Per the germline V gene, CDR1 is MGHRA and CDR2 is YSYEKL. CDR3 nucleotide sequence: TGCGCCAGCAGCCAAGAAAACAGCCCTGGAACCCAGTACTTC. It is translated as CASSQENSPGTQYF.

This chain connects TRBV9 to TRBJ2-7, with D maybe TRBD1 (5 bases). This CDR3 is 14 amino acids long. Trimming removed 0 bases at V and 2 bases at J, with 9 bases between. Germline loops: CDR1 SGDLS, CDR2 YYNGEE. CDR3 sequence (DNA): TGTGCCAGCAGCGTAGCGGACAAACCCTACGAGCAGTACTTC. Amino acid sequence: CASSVADKPYEQYF.

The chain links TRBV6-6 to TRBJ1-3; no clear D. Trimming cost V 0 bases and J 8 bases, with 11 bases left between them. This CDR3 comprises 14 residues. Germline CDR1 is MNHNY and CDR2 is SVGAGI (reference sequence). The CDR3 loop reads CASSYSGGRDTIYF. As DNA, the CDR3 is TGTGCCAGCAGTTACTCGGGAGGGCGAGACACCATATATTTT.

This chain links TRBV6-1 with TRBJ2-7; 7 bases align to TRBD1. The V gene end was trimmed by 2 bases and the J gene end by 3 bases; junction bases not matched to a gene: 4. The CDR3 is made up of 14 amino acids. Germline CDR1 and CDR2: MNHNS and SASEGT. CDR3 DNA sequence: TGTGCCAGCAGTGAATTGGACAGGAACTACGAGCAGTACTTC. Residues: CASSELDRNYEQYF.

The chain uses TRBV6-5 and TRBJ2-5; no clear D. The CDR3 consists of 12 residues. Germline-derived CDR1 and CDR2 are MNHEY and SVGAGI. Trimming stripped 10 bases from V and 5 bases from J, with 14 bases between. The CDR3 bases are TGTGCCACCGAGGAGCGTTGGGAGACCCAGTACTTC. Translation: CATEERWETQYF.

CDR3 protein: CASSEAIGGSDGLNTEAFF. CDR3 in DNA: TGTGCCAGCAGTGAAGCTATCGGTGGGTCTGACGGATTGAACACTGAAGCTTTCTTT. J is TRBJ1-1 and V is TRBV2; D is unresolved. CDR3 length equals 19 residues. V gave up 0 bases and J gave up 0 bases, with 20 bases separating them. The germline gives CDR1 SNHLY, CDR2 FYNNEI.

The V and J genes are TRBV11-2 and TRBJ1-1; D might be TRBD1 (5 bases). V lost 5 bases to trimming and J lost 3 bases, with 16 bases between them. CDR1 and CDR2 from the germline V gene are SGHAT and FQNNGV. This CDR3 has 15 amino acids. CDR3 in amino acids: CASSLLGGSYTEAFF. The CDR3 DNA is TGTGCCAGCAGCCTCTTGGGGGGATCGTACACTGAAGCTTTCTTT.

This clone has only one observation. V is TRBV2 and J is TRBJ2-7; TRBD1 is a possible D gene (5 bases). Germline V gives CDR1 SNHLY, CDR2 FYNNEI. The V end was cut by 1 base, the J end by 2 bases, with 9 bases between. The CDR3 consists of 14 residues. DNA for the CDR3: TGTGCCAGCAGTGAAGGTCCAGGGACCTACGAGCAGTACTTC. It yields the protein CASSEGPGTYEQYF.

Concerning this clone: Mismatch with germline at one junction end may stem from a read error. The rearrangement uses TRBV7-7 and TRBJ2-5; D is possibly TRBD2 (5 bases). This CDR3 is 16 amino acids long. CDR1 SSHAT and CDR2 FNYEAQ come from the germline V gene (reference sequence). CDR3: CASSLGSAHGEETQYF. The CDR3 region has the DNA TGTGCTAGCAGCTTAGGGTCGGCACACGGGGAGGAGACCCAGTACTTC. The full variable domain, in which reference TRBV7-7 and TRBJ2-5 provide the parts outside the CDR3, is GAGVSQSPRYKVTKRGQDVTLRCDPISSHATLYWYQQALGQGPEFLTYFNYEAQPDKSGLPSDRFSAERPEGSISTLTIQRTEQRDSAMYRCASSLGSAHGEETQYFGPGTRLLVL.